Sequencing of this T cell receptor beta chain was carried out in a study of OX40 agonist ivuxolimab in advanced cancers. TCRdb's copy holds only in-frame clones and misses some; the assay was immunoSEQ multiplex PCR. The profile shows over 90,000 clones, roughly nine tenths of them singletons. CDR1 MNHEY and CDR2 SVGAGI come from the germline V gene. Trimming removed 2 bases from V and 0 bases from J, with 7 bases in between. This CDR3 is built from 14 residues. The sample consisted of CD4+ or CD8+ T cells sorted from blood, taken in a trial of the OX40 agonist ivuxolimab. This clonotype was sampled from an adult with an advanced solid tumor such as melanoma, head and neck, liver or kidney cancer. This chain uses TRBV6-5 with TRBJ2-5; D is uncertain. The CDR3 nucleotides are TGTGCCAGCAGTTACAGGGAATACCAAGAGACCCAGTACTTC. Its translation is CASSYREYQETQYF.